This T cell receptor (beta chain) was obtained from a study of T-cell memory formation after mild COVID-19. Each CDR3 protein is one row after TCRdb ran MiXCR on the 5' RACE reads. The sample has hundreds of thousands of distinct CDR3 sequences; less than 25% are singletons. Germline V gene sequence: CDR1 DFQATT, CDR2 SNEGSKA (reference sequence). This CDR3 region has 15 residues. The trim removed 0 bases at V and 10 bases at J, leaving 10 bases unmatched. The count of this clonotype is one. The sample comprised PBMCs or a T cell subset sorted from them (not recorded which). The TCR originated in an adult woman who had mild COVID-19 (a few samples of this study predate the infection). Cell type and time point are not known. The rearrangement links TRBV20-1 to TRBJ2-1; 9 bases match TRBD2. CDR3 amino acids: CSARDSSGGLNEQFF. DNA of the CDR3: TGCAGTGCTAGAGATTCCAGCGGGGGGCTCAACGAGCAGTTCTTC.